The TCR beta chain under discussion was sequenced for a study of blood T cell repertoires in COVID-19. Study at large: The samples span acute and convalescent COVID-19 from the United States, Italy and Spain. PBMCs, B-cell-depleted T cells, or T cells were the source of the cDNA or gDNA that made up the material.

In the authors' methods: From reference gene primer amplification, estimates of nucleated cell counts were derived. TCRdb keeps only in-frame clones here, not all; method: immunoSEQ multiplex PCR. V and J calls and clone size come straight from that table; D and trimming were deduced from the DNA. The table lists under 200,000 clones, about 86% of them singletons, with over 3.5% in the top ten. What was sequenced was peripheral blood. The sequence was obtained from a man aged 18-30 years with active or convalescent COVID-19.

CDR3 nucleotide sequence: TGTGCCACCAAAGCTGACAGGATAAACTACAATGAGCAGTTCTTC. Residues: CATKADRINYNEQFF. The chain recombines TRBV10-3 with TRBJ2-1; D is possibly TRBD1 (6 bases). Trimming left V 10 bases short and J 3 bases short, with 19 bases between. CDR1 ENHRY and CDR2 SYGVKD come from the germline V gene. The CDR3 totals 15 residues.